This T cell receptor beta chain was profiled in a study of post-analysis software for immune sequencing data. The library was made from cDNA and included unique molecular identifiers. MiXCR was run by TCRdb on the PCR reads, yielding one entry per CDR3 protein. The sample has hundreds of thousands of distinct CDR3 sequences, roughly 27% seen once. This clonotype has only one observation. The antigen remains undetermined. Study-wide points: Comparison of patients with controls showed four or five TRBV segments more frequent in patients, TRBV5-6, TRBV5-1 and TRBV20-1 among them.

This CDR3 is built from 16 residues. The germline gives CDR1 SGHTA, CDR2 FQGTGA. Trimming removed 0 bases at V and 0 bases at J, with 9 bases between. The chain is built from TRBV7-3 and TRBJ2-1; unclear D gene. Sequencing input: blood. This receptor was identified in a girl between 5 and 17 years old with multiple sclerosis. In nucleotides, the CDR3 is TGTGCCAGCAGCTTAACGGTGGGTAGCTCCTACAATGAGCAGTTCTTC. This gives the protein CASSLTVGSSYNEQFF.